This T cell receptor beta chain appears in the sequencing data of a study of blood T cell repertoires in COVID-19. Study-wide background: There were acute and convalescent COVID-19 samples, and they came from the United States, Italy and Spain. PBMCs, B-cell-depleted T cells, or T cells provided the cDNA or gDNA that made up the material.

How the authors handled the data: Quantification of nucleated cells was approximated via reference gene primer amplification. The table came from immunoSEQ multiplex PCR; TCRdb's copy has only in-frame clones and leaves some out. V and J calls and clone size are those listed in that table; D and trimming were worked out from the DNA. Found here are some 190,000 clones, 86% of them singletons; the top ten hold 4.5% to 7%. Individuals aged roughly 18 to 95 years were recruited from 24 US areas. This clone was picked up a small number of times. Germline-derived CDR1 and CDR2 are MDHEN and SYDVKM. The ends lost 2 bases at V and 7 bases at J; junction bases unmatched: 9. This CDR3 is built from 17 residues.

The chain employs TRBV28 and TRBJ2-7; TRBD2 aligns across 15 bases. This receptor was obtained from a man aged 35 to 55 with acute COVID-19. Material: PBMCs or T cells enriched from blood (not recorded which). CDR3 coding DNA: TGTGCCAGCAGTTTAAACAGGGGACTAGCGGGAGGTGGGGAGCAGTACTTC. It is translated as CASSLNRGLAGGGEQYF.